This T cell receptor (beta chain) stems from a study of shared clonotypes between healthy human individuals. Study observations and caveats: Larger estimated richness was generally recorded for naive subsets relative to memory subsets.

Looked up from germline, CDR1 is SGHDN and CDR2 is FVKESK. Trimming left V 4 bases short and J 3 bases short, with 18 bases between. This CDR3 comprises 16 residues. A word on this clone: Its antigen is undetermined.

Generated by immunoSEQ multiplex PCR, the TCRdb table keeps only in-frame clones and is missing some. Of under 150,000 clones detected, around 66% appear once; the ten largest clones hold around 24%. This clonotype was obtained from a woman aged 25 to 39 in good health. This chain uses TRBV14 with TRBJ1-1; D may be TRBD1 (5 bases). The specimen was memory CD8+ T cells sorted from blood. Described subset: CD45RO+ cells pooled with CCR7-negative TemRA cells. CDR3 DNA: TGTGCCAGCAGCCCGGGAATGGGGCTGAGGTACACTGAAGCTTTCTTT. Its translation is CASSPGMGLRYTEAFF.